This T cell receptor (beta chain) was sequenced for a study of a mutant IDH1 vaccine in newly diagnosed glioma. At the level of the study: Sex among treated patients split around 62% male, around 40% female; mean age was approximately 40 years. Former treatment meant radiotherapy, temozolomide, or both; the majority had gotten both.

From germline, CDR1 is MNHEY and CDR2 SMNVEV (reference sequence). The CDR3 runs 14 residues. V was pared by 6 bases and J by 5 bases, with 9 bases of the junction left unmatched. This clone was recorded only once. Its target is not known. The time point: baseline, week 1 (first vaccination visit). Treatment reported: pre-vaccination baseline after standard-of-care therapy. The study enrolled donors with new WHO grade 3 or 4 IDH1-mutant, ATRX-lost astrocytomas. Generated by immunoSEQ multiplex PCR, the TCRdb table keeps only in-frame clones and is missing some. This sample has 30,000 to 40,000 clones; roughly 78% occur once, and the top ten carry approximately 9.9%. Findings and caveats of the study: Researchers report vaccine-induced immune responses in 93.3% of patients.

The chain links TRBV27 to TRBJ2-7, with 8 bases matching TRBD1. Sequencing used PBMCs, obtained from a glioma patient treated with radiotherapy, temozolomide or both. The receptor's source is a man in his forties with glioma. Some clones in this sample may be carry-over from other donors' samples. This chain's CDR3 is CASSLPGQAHEQYF. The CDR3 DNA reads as TGTGCCAGCAGCCTCCCGGGACAGGCCCACGAGCAGTACTTC.